This TCR beta chain is from a study of prognosis after radiotherapy for stage I lung cancer. CDR1 is MRHNA, CDR2 SNTAGT, per germline. There are 17 residues in the CDR3. Worth noting for this clonotype: A read error may be the cause here, since a much bigger clone is one base away.

By two-round multiplex PCR, the TCR beta CDR3 was amplified from genomic DNA. Primers specific to each TRBV and TRBJ gene were used in first-round PCR. TCRdb processed the multiplex PCR reads anew with MiXCR; each CDR3 protein has one entry. Of approximately 51,000 distinct CDR3 sequences listed, about 35% are singletons. The chain employs TRBV6-4 and TRBJ2-6; D is perhaps TRBD1 or TRBD2 (5 bases each). The sequenced sample was PBMCs, obtained before or after stereotactic body radiation therapy (not recorded which). The TCR originated in a donor older than 45 with non-small cell lung cancer. In DNA form, the CDR3 reads TGTGCCAGCAGTTACCCGAAGGGGAGCTCTGGGGCCAACGTCCTGAATTTC. It codes for CASSYPKGSSGANVLNF.